This T cell receptor (beta chain) was retrieved from a study of radiation and T cells in renal cell carcinoma. Study-level points and caveats: Top 100 clonotypes averaged about 54% in irradiated versus 43% in nephrectomy-only tumors. Dominant CDR3 motifs were more common in irradiated tumors than controls. Tumor samples were small regions of approximately 1 g.

The CDR3 extends over 15 amino acids. The V and J ends lost 1 base and 1 base respectively, with 10 bases between them. In germline, CDR1 is SGHAT, CDR2 FQNNGV. The table came from immunoSEQ multiplex PCR; TCRdb's copy has only in-frame clones and leaves some out. The data contain more than 14,000 clones, around 62% of them singletons. Treatment noted: treatment-naive control, cytoreductive nephrectomy. Control tumors came from several females and some 11 males, aged roughly 40 to 90. On this clone: The antigen is undetermined.

This receptor was obtained from a man aged 60-69 years with renal cell carcinoma. V gene TRBV11-2 combines with J gene TRBJ2-5; D perhaps matches TRBD1 (5 bases). Sequencing used tumor tissue, obtained from a patient whose treatment was nephrectomy without radiotherapy. The CDR3 loop is CASSLVLGPQETQYF. The CDR3, as DNA: TGTGCCAGCAGCTTAGTGCTGGGGCCCCAAGAGACCCAGTACTTC. The full variable domain, its missing parts supplied by reference TRBV11-2 and TRBJ2-5, is EAGVAQSPRYKIIEKRQSVAFWCNPISGHATLYWYQQILGQGPKLLIQFQNNGVVDDSQLPKDRFSAERLKGVDSTLKIQPAKLEDSAVYLCASSLVLGPQETQYFGPGTRLLVL.